This T cell receptor beta chain was recorded in a study of T cells in Graves' hyperthyroidism and ophthalmopathy. Notes on the study in general: In the analysis, a 13 V-J model separated ophthalmopathy from stable hyperthyroidism. Most thyroid clonotypes with frequency above 0.001 were detected in blood.

There were TCR beta CDR3 regions amplified from RNA transcripts. When the TCR CDR3 underwent first-round RT-PCR, the HTBI primer set was used. MiXCR, applied by TCRdb to the multiplex PCR reads, yields one record per CDR3 protein. The table records around 580,000 distinct CDR3 sequences, about 45% of them present only once. Germline CDR1 reads SEHNR; CDR2 reads FQNEAQ (reference sequence). The CDR3 has 15 residues. Notes on this clonotype: The antigen remains unidentified. Its ends do not fully match the called genes, so a read error is possible.

Uncontrolled infection, other autoimmune disease, pregnancy or lactation excluded patients. The chain combines TRBV7-9 with TRBJ2-7, with 7 bases identical to TRBD2. This clonotype was obtained from a woman in her late teens or twenties with Graves' hyperthyroidism. Sequenced: peripheral blood or thyroid tissue (not recorded which). The chain's CDR3 is CASSLAGREEYEQYF. For the CDR3, the DNA is TGTGCTAGCAGCTTAGCGGGCAGGGAGGAGTACGAGCAGTACTTC.